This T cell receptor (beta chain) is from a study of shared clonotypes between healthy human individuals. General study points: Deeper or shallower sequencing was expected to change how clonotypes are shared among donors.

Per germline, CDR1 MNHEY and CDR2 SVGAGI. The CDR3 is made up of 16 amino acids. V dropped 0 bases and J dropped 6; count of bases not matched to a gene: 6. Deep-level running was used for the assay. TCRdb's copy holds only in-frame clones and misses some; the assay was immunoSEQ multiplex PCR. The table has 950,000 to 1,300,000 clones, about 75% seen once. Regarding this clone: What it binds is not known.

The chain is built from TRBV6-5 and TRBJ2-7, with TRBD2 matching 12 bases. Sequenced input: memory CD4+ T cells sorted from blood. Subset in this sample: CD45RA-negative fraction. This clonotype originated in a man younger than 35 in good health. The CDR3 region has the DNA TGTGCCAGCAGTTACTCCCTAGCGGGAGGGCCGCCCGAGCAGTACTTC. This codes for CASSYSLAGGPPEQYF.